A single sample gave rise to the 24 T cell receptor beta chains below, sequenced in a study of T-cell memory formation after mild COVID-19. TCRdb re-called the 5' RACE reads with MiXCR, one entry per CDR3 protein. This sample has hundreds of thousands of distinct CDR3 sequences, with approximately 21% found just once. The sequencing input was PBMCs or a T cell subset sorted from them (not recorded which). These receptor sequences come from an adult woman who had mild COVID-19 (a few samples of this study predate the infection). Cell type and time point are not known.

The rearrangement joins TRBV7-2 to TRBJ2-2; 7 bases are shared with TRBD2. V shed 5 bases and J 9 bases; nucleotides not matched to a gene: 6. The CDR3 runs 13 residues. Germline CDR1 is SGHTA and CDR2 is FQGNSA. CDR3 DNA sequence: TGTGCCAGCAGCCCCGGGGGGAGCTGGGAGCTGTTTTTT. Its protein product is CASSPGGSWELFF.

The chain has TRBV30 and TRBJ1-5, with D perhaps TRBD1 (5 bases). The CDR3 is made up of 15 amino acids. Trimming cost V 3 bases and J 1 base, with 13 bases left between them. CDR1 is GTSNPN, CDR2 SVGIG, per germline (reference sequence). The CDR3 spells CAWSRLGGSNQPQHF. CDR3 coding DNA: TGTGCCTGGAGCCGCCTCGGGGGGAGCAATCAGCCCCAGCATTTT.

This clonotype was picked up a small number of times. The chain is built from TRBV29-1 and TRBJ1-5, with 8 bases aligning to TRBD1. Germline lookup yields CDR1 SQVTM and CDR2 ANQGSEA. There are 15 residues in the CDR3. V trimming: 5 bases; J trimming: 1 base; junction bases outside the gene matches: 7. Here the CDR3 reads CSVSTRTGSNQPQHF. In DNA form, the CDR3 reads TGCAGCGTTTCTACCAGGACAGGGAGCAATCAGCCCCAGCATTTT.

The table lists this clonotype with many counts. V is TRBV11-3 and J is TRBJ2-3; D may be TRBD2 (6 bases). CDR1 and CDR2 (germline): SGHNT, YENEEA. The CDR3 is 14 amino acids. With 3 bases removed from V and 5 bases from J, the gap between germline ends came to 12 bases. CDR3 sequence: CASSFVGSVDTQYF. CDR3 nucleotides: TGTGCCAGCAGCTTCGTCGGGAGTGTAGATACGCAGTATTTT.

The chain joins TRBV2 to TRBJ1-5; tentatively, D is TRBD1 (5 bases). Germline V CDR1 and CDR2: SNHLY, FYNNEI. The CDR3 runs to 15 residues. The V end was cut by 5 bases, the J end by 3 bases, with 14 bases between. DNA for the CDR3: TGTGCCAGCAGTCCCCAGGGCAGATTCAATCAGCCCCAGCATTTT. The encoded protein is CASSPQGRFNQPQHF.

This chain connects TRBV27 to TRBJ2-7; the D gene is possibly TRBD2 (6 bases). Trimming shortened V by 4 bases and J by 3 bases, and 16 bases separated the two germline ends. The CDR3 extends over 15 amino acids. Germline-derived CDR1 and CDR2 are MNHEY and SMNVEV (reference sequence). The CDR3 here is CASSYAGPSVYEQYF. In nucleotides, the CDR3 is TGTGCCAGCAGTTACGCGGGACCATCGGTCTACGAGCAGTACTTC.

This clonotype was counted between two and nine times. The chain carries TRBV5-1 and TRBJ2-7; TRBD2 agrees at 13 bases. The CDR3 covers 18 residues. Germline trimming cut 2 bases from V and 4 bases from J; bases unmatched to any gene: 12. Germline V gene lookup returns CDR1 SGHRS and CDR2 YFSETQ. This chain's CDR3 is CASSLSTVGTSGTYEQYF. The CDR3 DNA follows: TGCGCCAGCAGCTTATCTACCGTCGGGACTAGCGGGACTTACGAGCAGTACTTC. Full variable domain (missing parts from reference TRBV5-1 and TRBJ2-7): KAGVTQTPRYLIKTRGQQVTLSCSPISGHRSVSWYQQTPGQGLQFLFEYFSETQRNKGNFPGRFSGRQFSNSRSEMNVSTLELGDSALYLCASSLSTVGTSGTYEQYFGPGTRLTVT.

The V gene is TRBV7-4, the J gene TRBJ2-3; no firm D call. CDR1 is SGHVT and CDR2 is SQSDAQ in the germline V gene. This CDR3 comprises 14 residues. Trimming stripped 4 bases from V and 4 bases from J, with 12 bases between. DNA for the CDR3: TGTGCCAGCAGCTCCCACATTATAGCAGATACGCAGTATTTT. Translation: CASSSHIIADTQYF. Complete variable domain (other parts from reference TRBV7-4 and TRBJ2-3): GAGVSQSPRYKVAKRGRDVALRCDSISGHVTLYWYRQTLGQGSEVLTYSQSDAQRDKSGRPSGRFSAERPERSVSTLKIQRTEQGDSAVYLCASSSHIIADTQYFGPGTRLTVL.

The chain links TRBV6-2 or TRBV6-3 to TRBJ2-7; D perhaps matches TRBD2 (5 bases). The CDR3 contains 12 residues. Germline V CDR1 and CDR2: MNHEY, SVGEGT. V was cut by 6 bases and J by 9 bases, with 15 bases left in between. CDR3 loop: CASSLGLNRQYF. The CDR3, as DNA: TGTGCCAGCAGCCTCGGACTGAACAGGCAGTACTTC.

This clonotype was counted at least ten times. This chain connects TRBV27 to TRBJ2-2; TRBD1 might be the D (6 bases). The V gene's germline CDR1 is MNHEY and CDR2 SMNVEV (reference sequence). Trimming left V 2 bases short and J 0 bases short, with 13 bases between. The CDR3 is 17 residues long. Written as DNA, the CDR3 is TGTGCCAGCAGTTTAGTACGGACAGATACGAACACCGGGGAGCTGTTTTTT. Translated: CASSLVRTDTNTGELFF.

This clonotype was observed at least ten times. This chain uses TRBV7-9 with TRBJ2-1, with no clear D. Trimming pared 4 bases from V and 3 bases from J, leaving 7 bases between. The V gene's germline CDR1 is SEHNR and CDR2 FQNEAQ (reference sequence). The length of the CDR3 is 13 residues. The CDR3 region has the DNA TGTGCCAGCAGCTCGCTGGGCTACAATGAGCAGTTCTTC. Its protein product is CASSSLGYNEQFF. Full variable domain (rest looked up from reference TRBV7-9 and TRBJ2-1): DTGVSQNPRHKITKRGQNVTFRCDPISEHNRLYWYRQTLGQGPEFLTYFQNEAQLEKSRLLSDRFSAERPKGSFSTLEIQRTEQGDSAMYLCASSSLGYNEQFFGPGTRLTVL.

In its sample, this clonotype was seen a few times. The CDR3 DNA sequence: TGTGCCAGCAGCAAGGGGGACTGGCACTACGAGCAGTACTTC. Translated: CASSKGDWHYEQYF. V and J are TRBV27 and TRBJ2-7; TRBD1 or TRBD2 may be the D gene (6 bases each). V was shortened by 6 bases and J by 3 bases, with 15 bases between the two germline ends. The CDR3 consists of 14 residues. CDR1 is MNHEY and CDR2 is SMNVEV in the germline V gene (reference sequence).

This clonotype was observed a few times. CDR3: CASRATGPFGYTF. The CDR3 nucleotides read TGTGCCAGCCGGGCGACAGGGCCCTTTGGCTACACCTTC. The V and J genes are TRBV27 and TRBJ1-2; TRBD1 matches 7 bases. Looked up from germline, CDR1 is MNHEY and CDR2 is SMNVEV (reference sequence). The CDR3 is 13 amino acids. Losses at the gene ends were 8 bases for V and 7 bases for J; bases not matched to a gene: 10.

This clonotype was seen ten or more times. The CDR3 loop is CAISESGLSAKNEQFF. CDR3 nucleotides: TGTGCCATCAGTGAGTCGGGACTATCGGCCAAGAATGAGCAGTTCTTC. V gene TRBV10-3 combines with J gene TRBJ2-1; 7 nucleotides match TRBD2. This CDR3 is 16 amino acids long. Germline CDR1 ENHRY, CDR2 SYGVKD. Trimming cost V 0 bases and J 7 bases; bases outside gene matches: 9.

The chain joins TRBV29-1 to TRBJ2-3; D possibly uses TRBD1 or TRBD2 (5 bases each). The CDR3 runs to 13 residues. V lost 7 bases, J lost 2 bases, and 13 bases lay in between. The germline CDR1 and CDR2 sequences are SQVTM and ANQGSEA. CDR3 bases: TGCAGCGCCCCCGGGGCCAACACAGATACGCAGTATTTT. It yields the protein CSAPGANTDTQYF.

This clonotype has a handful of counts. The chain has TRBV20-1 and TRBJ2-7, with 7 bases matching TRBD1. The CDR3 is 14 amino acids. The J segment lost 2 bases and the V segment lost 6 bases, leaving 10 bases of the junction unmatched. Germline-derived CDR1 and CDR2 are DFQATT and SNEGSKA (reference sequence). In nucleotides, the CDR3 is TGCAGTGCCCCTCGGACAGGCGTACCCTACGAGCAGTACTTC. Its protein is CSAPRTGVPYEQYF.

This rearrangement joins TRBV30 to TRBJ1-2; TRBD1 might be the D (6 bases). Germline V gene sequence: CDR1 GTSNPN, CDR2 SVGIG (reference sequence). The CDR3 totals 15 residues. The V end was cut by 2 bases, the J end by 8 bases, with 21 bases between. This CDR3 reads CAWSFLWGGREGYTF. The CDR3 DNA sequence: TGTGCCTGGAGTTTCCTCTGGGGGGGCAGAGAGGGCTACACCTTC.

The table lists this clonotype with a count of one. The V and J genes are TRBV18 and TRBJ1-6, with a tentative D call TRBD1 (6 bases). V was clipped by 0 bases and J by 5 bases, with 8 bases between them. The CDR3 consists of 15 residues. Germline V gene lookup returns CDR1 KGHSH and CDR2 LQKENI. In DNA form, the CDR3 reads TGTGCCAGCTCACCACCGAGGGGGAATAATTCACCCCTCCACTTT. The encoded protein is CASSPPRGNNSPLHF. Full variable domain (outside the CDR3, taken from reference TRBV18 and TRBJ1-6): NAGVMQNPRHLVRRRGQEARLRCSPMKGHSHVYWYRQLPEEGLKFMVYLQKENIIDESGMPKERFSAEFPKEGPSILRIQQVVRGDSAAYFCASSPPRGNNSPLHFGNGTRLTVT.

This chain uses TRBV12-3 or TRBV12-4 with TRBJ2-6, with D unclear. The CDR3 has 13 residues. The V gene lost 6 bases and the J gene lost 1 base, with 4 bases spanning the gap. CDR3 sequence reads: CASRRSGANVLTF. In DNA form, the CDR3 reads TGTGCCAGCAGAAGATCTGGGGCCAACGTCCTGACTTTC.

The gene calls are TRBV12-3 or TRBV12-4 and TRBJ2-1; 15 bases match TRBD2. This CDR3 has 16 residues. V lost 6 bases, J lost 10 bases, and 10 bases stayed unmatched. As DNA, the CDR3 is TGTGCCAGCAGCCGGACTAGCGGGGGGGCCGTGGGAGAGCAGTTCTTC. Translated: CASSRTSGGAVGEQFF.

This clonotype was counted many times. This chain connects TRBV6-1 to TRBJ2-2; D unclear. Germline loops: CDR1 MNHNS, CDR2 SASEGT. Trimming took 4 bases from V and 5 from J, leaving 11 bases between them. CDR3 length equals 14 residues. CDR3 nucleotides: TGTGCCAGCAGTGGACATCATGAGACCGGGGAGCTGTTTTTT. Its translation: CASSGHHETGELFF.

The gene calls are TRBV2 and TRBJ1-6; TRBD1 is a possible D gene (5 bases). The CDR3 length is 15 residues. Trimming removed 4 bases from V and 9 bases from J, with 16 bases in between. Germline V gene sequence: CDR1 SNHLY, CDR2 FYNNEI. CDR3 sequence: CASSADSGGGSPLHF. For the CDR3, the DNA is TGTGCCAGCAGTGCCGACTCCGGGGGGGGTTCACCCCTCCACTTT.

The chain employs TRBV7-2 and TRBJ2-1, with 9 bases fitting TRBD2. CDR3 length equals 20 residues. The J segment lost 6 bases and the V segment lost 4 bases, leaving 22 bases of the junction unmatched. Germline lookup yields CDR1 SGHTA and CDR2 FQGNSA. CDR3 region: CASSSTVFLAGRSGFNEQFF. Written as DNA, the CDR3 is TGTGCCAGCAGCTCTACTGTTTTTCTAGCGGGGCGGTCGGGATTCAATGAGCAGTTCTTC.

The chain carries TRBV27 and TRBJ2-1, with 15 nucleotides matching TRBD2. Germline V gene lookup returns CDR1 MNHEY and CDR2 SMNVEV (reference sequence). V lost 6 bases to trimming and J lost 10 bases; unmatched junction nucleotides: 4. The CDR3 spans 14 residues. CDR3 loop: CASSQGTSGGEQFF. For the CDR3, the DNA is TGTGCCAGCAGCCAGGGGACTAGCGGGGGGGAGCAGTTCTTC.